The 12 T cell receptor beta chains reported below all come from one sample, sequenced in a study of blood T cell repertoires in COVID-19. Assay: immunoSEQ multiplex PCR; the TCRdb copy retains only in-frame clones and omits some. The top ten hold roughly 0.51% of the sample, which has 150,000 to 180,000 clones, about 90% seen once. The sample taken for sequencing was peripheral blood. Receptors originate from a man aged 50 to 60 with acute or convalescent COVID-19.

The chain uses TRBV18 and TRBJ1-4; D is unclear. The V and J ends lost 5 bases and 5 bases respectively, with 15 bases between them. The CDR3 spans 15 residues. The germline gives CDR1 KGHSH, CDR2 LQKENI. The CDR3 spells CASSGTRVRNEKLFF. The CDR3 DNA reads as TGTGCCAGCTCAGGCACTAGGGTCCGAAATGAAAAACTGTTTTTT.

This chain uses TRBV19 with TRBJ1-1, with D maybe TRBD1 (6 bases). The CDR3 has 14 amino acids. CDR1 and CDR2 from the germline V gene are LNHDA and SQIVND (reference sequence). The V end was cut by 3 bases, the J end by 2 bases, with 10 bases between. Written as DNA, the CDR3 is TGTGCCAGTAGTATTACACAGGGAAACACTGAAGCTTTCTTT. Amino acids: CASSITQGNTEAFF.

The V and J genes are TRBV11-2 and TRBJ2-3; 12 bases are a match to TRBD2. The CDR3 runs 16 residues. V lost 3 bases and J lost 4; bases outside the gene matches: 5. Germline loops: CDR1 SGHAT, CDR2 FQNNGV. CDR3 protein: CASSFGLAGRADTQYF. CDR3 in DNA: TGTGCCAGCAGCTTCGGACTAGCGGGGAGGGCAGATACGCAGTATTTT.

This rearrangement joins TRBV5-1 to TRBJ2-2; D uncertain. Per germline, CDR1 SGHRS and CDR2 YFSETQ. This CDR3 spans 13 amino acids. Trimming shortened V by 2 bases and J by 1 base, and 3 bases separated the two germline ends. CDR3 DNA sequence: TGCGCCAGCAGCTTTAGGAACACCGGGGAGCTGTTTTTT. Amino acid sequence: CASSFRNTGELFF.

The J gene is TRBJ2-1, the V gene TRBV4-3, with D perhaps matching TRBD2 (6 bases). In germline, CDR1 is LGHNA, CDR2 YSLEER. Trimming pared 1 base from V and 10 bases from J, leaving 20 bases between. The CDR3 runs to 16 residues. The CDR3 region has the DNA TGCGCCAGCAGCCAAGGGGTTGGGAGCGGGTCAGGGGAGCAGTTCTTC. Translation: CASSQGVGSGSGEQFF.

The CDR3 reads CASVPPDRVTEAFF. The CDR3 bases are TGTGCCAGCGTTCCCCCCGACAGGGTTACTGAAGCTTTCTTT. The chain combines TRBV28 with TRBJ1-1; 7 bases are a match to TRBD1. The CDR3 runs 14 residues. Germline CDR1 reads MDHEN; CDR2 reads SYDVKM. The ends lost 8 bases at V and 5 bases at J; junction bases unmatched: 11.

The chain links TRBV4-2 to TRBJ2-1, with 8 bases lining up with TRBD2. CDR1 LGHNA and CDR2 YNFKEQ come from the germline V gene. The CDR3 has 16 amino acids. The J segment lost 4 bases and the V segment lost 0 bases, leaving 5 bases of the junction unmatched. In DNA form, the CDR3 reads TGTGCCAGCAGCCAAGATCGGGCTAGCGGGTACAATGAGCAGTTCTTC. Protein: CASSQDRASGYNEQFF.

This chain connects TRBV19 to TRBJ1-2; no clear D. Per the germline V gene, CDR1 is LNHDA and CDR2 is SQIVND (reference sequence). This CDR3 comprises 16 residues. Trimming shortened V by 3 bases and J by 4 bases, and 18 bases separated the two germline ends. The chain's CDR3 is CASSIKGGSPGYGYTF. The CDR3 bases are TGTGCCAGTAGTATTAAAGGAGGGAGCCCCGGCTATGGCTACACCTTC.

The chain employs TRBV19 and TRBJ1-3; possibly TRBD1 for D (6 bases). This CDR3 has 17 amino acids. Per germline, CDR1 LNHDA and CDR2 SQIVND (reference sequence). V was cut by 9 bases and J by 0 bases, with 21 bases left in between. The CDR3 region is CASRGGGGYSSGNTIYF. In DNA, the CDR3 is TGTGCCAGCCGGGGGGGCGGAGGATATTCCTCTGGAAACACCATATATTTT.

This chain connects TRBV7-9 to TRBJ1-1; D not certain. Trimming shortened V by 2 bases and J by 0 bases, and 7 bases separated the two germline ends. The CDR3 extends over 14 amino acids. CDR1 and CDR2 (germline): SEHNR, FQNEAQ (reference sequence). The CDR3 sequence is CASSLSQLNTEAFF. The CDR3 DNA follows: TGTGCCAGCAGCTTAAGTCAGTTGAACACTGAAGCTTTCTTT.

The chain is built from TRBV9 and TRBJ1-1; D not certain. CDR1 is SGDLS and CDR2 is YYNGEE in the germline V gene. This CDR3 comprises 13 residues. Trimming left V 2 bases short and J 6 bases short, with 11 bases between. In nucleotides, the CDR3 is TGTGCCAGCAGCGTCGAGGTCAGCCCTGAAGCTTTCTTT. Residues: CASSVEVSPEAFF.

This clone was counted once. This chain connects TRBV11-2 to TRBJ2-5; 11 bases map to TRBD2. The trim removed 0 bases at V and 4 bases at J, leaving 1 base unmatched. CDR3 length: 15 residues. Looked up from germline, CDR1 is SGHAT and CDR2 is FQNNGV. The CDR3 sequence is CASSLEGLAVETQYF. The DNA of the CDR3 is TGTGCCAGCAGCTTAGAGGGACTAGCGGTAGAGACCCAGTACTTC.